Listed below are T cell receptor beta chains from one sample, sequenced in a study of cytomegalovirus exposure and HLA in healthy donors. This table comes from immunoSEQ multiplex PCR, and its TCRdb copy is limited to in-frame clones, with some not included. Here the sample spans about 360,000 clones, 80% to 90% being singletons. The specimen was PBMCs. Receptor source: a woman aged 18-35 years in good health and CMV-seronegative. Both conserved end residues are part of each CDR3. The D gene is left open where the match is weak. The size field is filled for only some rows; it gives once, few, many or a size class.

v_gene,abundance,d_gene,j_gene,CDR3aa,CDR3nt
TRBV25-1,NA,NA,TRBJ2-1,CASNSGSSYNEQFF,TGTGCCAGTAATAGCGGAAGCTCCTACAATGAGCAGTTCTTC
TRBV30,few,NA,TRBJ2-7,CAWSLGGGYEQYF,TGTGCCTGGAGTTTGGGAGGAGGCTACGAGCAGTACTTC
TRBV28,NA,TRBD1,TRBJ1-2,CASIATGGANYGYTF,TGTGCCAGCATAGCAACAGGGGGCGCGAACTATGGCTACACCTTC
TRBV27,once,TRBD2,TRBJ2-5,CASRGDYRGGETQYF,TGTGCCAGCAGGGGGGACTATAGGGGAGGGGAGACCCAGTACTTC
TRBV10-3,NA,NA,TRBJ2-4,CAIRDRIENIQYF,TGTGCCATCAGAGACAGAATTGAAAACATTCAGTACTTC
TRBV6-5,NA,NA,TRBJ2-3,CASSHSGPTDTQYF,TGTGCCAGCTCTCATAGCGGCCCTACAGATACGCAGTATTTT
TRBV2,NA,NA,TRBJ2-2,CATTSNRGRAGELFF,TGTGCCACCACATCGAACAGGGGGAGGGCCGGGGAGCTGTTTTTT
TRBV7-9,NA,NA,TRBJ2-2,CASSLGRRLNTGELFF,TGTGCCAGCAGCTTAGGTAGGAGGCTGAACACCGGGGAGCTGTTTTTT
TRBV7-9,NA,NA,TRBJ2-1,CASSFKTGEHPFF,TGTGCCAGCAGCTTCAAGACGGGGGAGCATCCGTTCTTC
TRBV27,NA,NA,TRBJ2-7,CAAGAGKTYEQYF,TGTGCCGCTGGAGCCGGTAAGACCTACGAGCAGTACTTC
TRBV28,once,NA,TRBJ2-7,CASSSGTFPYEQYF,TGTGCCAGCAGTTCCGGGACATTTCCCTACGAGCAGTACTTC
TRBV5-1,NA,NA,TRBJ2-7,CASSLGQGGWEQYF,TGCGCCAGCAGCTTGGGGCAGGGGGGTTGGGAGCAGTACTTC
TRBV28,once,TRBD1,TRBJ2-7,CATWTGDTYEQYF,TGTGCCACCTGGACAGGGGACACCTACGAGCAGTACTTC
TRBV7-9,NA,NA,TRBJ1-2,CASSSGVQGSRDGYTF,TGTGCCAGCAGCTCAGGGGTACAGGGCAGTCGGGATGGCTACACCTTC
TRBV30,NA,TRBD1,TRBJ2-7,CAWSGEGARYEQYF,TGTGCCTGGAGTGGAGAGGGGGCGCGCTACGAGCAGTACTTC
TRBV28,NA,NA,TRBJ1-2,CASRKLGYTF,TGTGCCAGCAGAAAGCTTGGCTACACCTTC
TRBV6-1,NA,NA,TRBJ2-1,CASSDYSYNEQFF,TGTGCCAGCAGTGATTACTCCTACAATGAGCAGTTCTTC
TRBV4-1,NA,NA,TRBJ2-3,CASSQEGGNTDTQYF,TGCGCCAGCAGCCAAGAAGGCGGTAACACAGATACGCAGTATTTT
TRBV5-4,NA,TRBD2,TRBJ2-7,CASSLAASGSYEQYF,TGTGCCAGCAGCTTGGCGGCTAGCGGGTCCTACGAGCAGTACTTC
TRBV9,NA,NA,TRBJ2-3,CASSVGRGTDTQYF,TGTGCCAGCAGCGTAGGGAGGGGCACAGATACGCAGTATTTT
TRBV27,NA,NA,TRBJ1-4,CASSSDSFSNEKLFF,TGTGCCAGCAGTTCAGACAGCTTTTCTAATGAAAAACTGTTTTTT
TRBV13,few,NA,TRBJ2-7,CASSLGTGRTYEQYF,TGTGCCAGCAGCTTAGGGACAGGTCGTACCTACGAGCAGTACTTC
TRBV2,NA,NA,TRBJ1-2,CASIPVGRNYGYTF,TGTGCCAGCATCCCAGTGGGCAGAAACTATGGCTACACCTTC
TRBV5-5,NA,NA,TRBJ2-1,CASSLVMRAGAIF,TGTGCCAGCAGCTTGGTGATGCGGGCAGGGGCGATCTTC
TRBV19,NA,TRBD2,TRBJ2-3,CASSLSGVRTDTQYF,TGTGCCAGTAGTCTTAGCGGGGTCCGCACAGATACGCAGTATTTT
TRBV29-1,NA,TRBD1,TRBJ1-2,CSVVVGQGYGYTF,TGCAGCGTTGTTGTTGGACAGGGCTATGGCTACACCTTC
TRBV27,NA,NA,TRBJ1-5,CASSLNGNNQPQHF,TGTGCCAGCAGTTTGAACGGGAACAATCAGCCCCAGCATTTT